This record covers a single T cell receptor (beta chain). Its antigen remains unidentified. Per-nucleotide qualities are absent, and no much larger clonotype sits a single base away. The method was the immunoSEQ multiplex PCR assay. The clones in this table, taken by TCRdb from immuneACCESS, are in-frame only. Not every clone is retained; where verified, under half of the shortfall comes from an unresolved V gene, and the cause of the rest is unknown. The sample table holds roughly 68,000 clones, of which more than 75% were seen once. Clones ranked in the top ten supply about 5.1% of the sample. The source of the sample is a study of technical replicates of blood from a few donors (dated 2017 in TCRdb). The sample comprised PBMCs. The origin of this receptor is a human donor in good health. Some clones in this sample may be carry-over from other donors' samples.

The CDR3 region: CASSLLSAYRGFF. The nucleotides read TGTGCCAGCAGCTTACTTTCGGCCTACCGGGGGTTCTTT. Recombination linked TRBV7-2 to TRBJ1-1, with TRBD1 as a weak D call on 5 bases. V is pared back by 2 bases and J by 14 bases, with 18 bases lying between the germline termini. The CDR3 contains 13 residues, cysteine and phenylalanine counted. The retained sequence is limited to the CDR3, 39 bases, with the frame set at the first base. Taken from the germline V gene, the CDR1 and CDR2 loops are SGHTA and FQGNSA.